This T cell receptor beta chain was obtained from a study of T cell responses to AZD1222 COVID-19 vaccine. This clone was seen just once. Its target is not known. Per the germline V gene, CDR1 is SEHNR and CDR2 is FQNEAQ (reference sequence). The CDR3 contains 14 residues. Trimming left V 5 bases short and J 5 bases short, with 16 bases between. Findings of the study overall: Females outnumbered males among donors, who were mostly white British; clonal diversity was possibly underestimated.

Profiling relied on immunoSEQ multiplex PCR, and the TCRdb table lists in-frame clones only, not all of them. Seen here are about 120,000 clones, more than 85% observed once, and the top ten hold 7.5%. The V and J genes are TRBV7-9 and TRBJ2-7; D not certain. The sequence was obtained from an adult in good health. The starting material was peripheral blood, obtained on day 0 of AZD1222 vaccination. This CDR3 reads CASSPLGLMDEQYF. The CDR3 bases are TGTGCCAGCAGCCCCCTAGGGCTTATGGACGAGCAGTACTTC.